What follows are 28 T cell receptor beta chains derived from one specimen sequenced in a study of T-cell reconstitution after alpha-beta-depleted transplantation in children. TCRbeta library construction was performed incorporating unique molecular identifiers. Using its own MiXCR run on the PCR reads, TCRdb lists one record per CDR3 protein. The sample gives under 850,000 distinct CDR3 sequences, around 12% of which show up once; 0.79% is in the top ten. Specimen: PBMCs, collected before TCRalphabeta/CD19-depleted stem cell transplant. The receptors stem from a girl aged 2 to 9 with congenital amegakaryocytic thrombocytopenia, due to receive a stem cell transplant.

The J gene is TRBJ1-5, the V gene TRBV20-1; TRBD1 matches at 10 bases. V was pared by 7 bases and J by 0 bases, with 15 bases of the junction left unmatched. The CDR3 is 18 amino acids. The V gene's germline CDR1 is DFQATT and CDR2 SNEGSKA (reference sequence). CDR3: CSGHDPGQGPYSNQPQHF. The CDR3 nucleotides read TGCAGTGGCCATGATCCGGGACAGGGGCCCTATAGCAATCAGCCCCAGCATTTT.

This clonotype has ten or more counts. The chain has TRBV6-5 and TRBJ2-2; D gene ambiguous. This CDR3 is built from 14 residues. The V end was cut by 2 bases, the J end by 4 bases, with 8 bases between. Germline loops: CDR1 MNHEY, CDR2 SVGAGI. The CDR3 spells CASSYLGSTGELFF. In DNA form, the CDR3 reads TGTGCCAGCAGTTACCTAGGTAGCACCGGGGAGCTGTTTTTT.

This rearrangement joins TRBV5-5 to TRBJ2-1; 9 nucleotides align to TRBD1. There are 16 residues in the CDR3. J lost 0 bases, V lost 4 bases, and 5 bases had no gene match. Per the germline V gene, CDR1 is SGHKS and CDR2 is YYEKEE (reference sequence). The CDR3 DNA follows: TGTGCCAGCAGCACAGGGGGCTTTAGCTCCTACAATGAGCAGTTCTTC. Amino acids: CASSTGGFSSYNEQFF.

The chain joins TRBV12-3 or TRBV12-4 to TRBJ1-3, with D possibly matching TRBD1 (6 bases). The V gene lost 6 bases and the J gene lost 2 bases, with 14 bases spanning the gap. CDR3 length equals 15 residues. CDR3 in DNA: TGTGCCAGCAGCTTTACTACAGGGACTGGAAACACCATATATTTT. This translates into CASSFTTGTGNTIYF.

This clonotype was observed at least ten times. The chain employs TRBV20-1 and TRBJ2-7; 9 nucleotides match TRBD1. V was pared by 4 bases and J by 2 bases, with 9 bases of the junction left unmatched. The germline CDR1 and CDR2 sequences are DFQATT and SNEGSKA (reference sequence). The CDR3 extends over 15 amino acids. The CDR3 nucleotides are TGCAGTGCTAATTGGGATCGGGACAGGGCCTACGAGCAGTACTTC. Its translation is CSANWDRDRAYEQYF.

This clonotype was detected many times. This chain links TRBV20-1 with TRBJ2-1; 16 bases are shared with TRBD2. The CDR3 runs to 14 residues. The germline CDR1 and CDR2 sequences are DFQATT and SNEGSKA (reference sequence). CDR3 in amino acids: CSGTSGRAYNEQFF. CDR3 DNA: TGCAGCGGGACTAGCGGGAGGGCGTACAATGAGCAGTTCTTC.

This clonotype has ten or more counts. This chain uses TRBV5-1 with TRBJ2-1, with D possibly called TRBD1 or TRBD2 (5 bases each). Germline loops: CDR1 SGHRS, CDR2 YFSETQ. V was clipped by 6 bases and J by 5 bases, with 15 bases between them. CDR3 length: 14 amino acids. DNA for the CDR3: TGCGCCAGCACCCCGGGACCAAGCAACAATGAGCAGTTCTTC. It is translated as CASTPGPSNNEQFF.

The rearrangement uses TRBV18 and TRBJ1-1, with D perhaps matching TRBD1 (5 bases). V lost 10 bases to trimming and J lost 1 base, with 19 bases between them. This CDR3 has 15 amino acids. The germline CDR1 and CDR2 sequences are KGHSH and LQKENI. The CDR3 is CATWRGGLKNTEAFF. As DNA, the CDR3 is TGTGCCACCTGGAGGGGCGGACTCAAGAACACTGAAGCTTTCTTT.

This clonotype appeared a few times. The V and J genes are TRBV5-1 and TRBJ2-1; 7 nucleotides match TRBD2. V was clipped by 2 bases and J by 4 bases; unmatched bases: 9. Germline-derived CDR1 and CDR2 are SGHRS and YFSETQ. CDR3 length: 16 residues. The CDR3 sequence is CASSFGAGTMYNEQFF. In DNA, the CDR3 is TGCGCCAGCAGCTTTGGAGCCGGGACTATGTACAATGAGCAGTTCTTC.

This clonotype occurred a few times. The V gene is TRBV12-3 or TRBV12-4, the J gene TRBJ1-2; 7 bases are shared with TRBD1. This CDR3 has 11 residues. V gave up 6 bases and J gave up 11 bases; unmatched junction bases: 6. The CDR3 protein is CASRYSGGYTF. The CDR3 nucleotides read TGTGCCAGCAGATATTCAGGGGGATACACCTTC.

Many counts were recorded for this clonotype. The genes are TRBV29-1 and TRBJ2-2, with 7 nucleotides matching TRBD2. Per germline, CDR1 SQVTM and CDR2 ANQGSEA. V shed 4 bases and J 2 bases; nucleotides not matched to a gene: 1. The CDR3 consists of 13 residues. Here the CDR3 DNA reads TGCAGCGTTGGAGCGGGAAACACCGGGGAGCTGTTTTTT. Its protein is CSVGAGNTGELFF.

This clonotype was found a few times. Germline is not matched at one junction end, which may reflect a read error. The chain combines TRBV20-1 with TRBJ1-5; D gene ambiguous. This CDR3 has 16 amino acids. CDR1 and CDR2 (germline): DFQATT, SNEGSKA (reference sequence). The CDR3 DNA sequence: TGCTGTGCTAGATCCCCGGCGATAGCCGGCAATCAGCCCCAGCATTTT. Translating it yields CCARSPAIAGNQPQHF.

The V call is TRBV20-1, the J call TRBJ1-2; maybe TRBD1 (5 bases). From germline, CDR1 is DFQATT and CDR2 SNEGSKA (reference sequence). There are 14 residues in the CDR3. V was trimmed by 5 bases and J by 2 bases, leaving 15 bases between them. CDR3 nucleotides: TGCAGTGCTGGAGGGGCCTCAGGGAACTATGGCTACACCTTC. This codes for CSAGGASGNYGYTF.

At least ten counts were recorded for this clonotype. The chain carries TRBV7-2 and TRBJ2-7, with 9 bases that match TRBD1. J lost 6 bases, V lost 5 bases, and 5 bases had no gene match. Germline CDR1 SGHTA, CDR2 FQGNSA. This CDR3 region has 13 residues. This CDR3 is CASSGAGQGEQYF. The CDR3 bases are TGTGCCAGCAGCGGAGCGGGACAGGGCGAGCAGTACTTC.

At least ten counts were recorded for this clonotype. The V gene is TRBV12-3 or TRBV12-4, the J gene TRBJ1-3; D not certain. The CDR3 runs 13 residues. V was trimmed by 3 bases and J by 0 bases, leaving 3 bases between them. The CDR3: CASSFASGNTIYF. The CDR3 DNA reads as TGTGCCAGCAGTTTCGCCTCTGGAAACACCATATATTTT.

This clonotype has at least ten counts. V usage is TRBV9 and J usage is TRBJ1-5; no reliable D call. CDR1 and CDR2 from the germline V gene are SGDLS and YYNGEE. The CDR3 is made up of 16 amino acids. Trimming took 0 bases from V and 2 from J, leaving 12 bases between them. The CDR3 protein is CASSVEQGSRNQPQHF. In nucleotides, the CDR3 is TGTGCCAGCAGCGTAGAACAAGGCTCCCGCAATCAGCCCCAGCATTTT. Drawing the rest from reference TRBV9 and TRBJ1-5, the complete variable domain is DSGVTQTPKHLITATGQRVTLRCSPRSGDLSVYWYQQSLDQGLQFLIQYYNGEERAKGNILERFSAQQFPDLHSELNLSSLELGDSALYFCASSVEQGSRNQPQHFGDGTRLSIL.

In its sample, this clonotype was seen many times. The chain's CDR3 is CASSFVAMTDTQYF. The CDR3 DNA reads as TGTGCCAGCAGCTTTGTCGCGATGACAGATACGCAGTATTTT. This chain links TRBV7-2 with TRBJ2-3; D is undetermined. CDR3 length: 14 amino acids. Between the trimmed V and J ends, which lost 3 bases and 3 bases, there was a span of 10 bases. Germline V lookup: CDR1 SGHTA, CDR2 FQGNSA.

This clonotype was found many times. CDR3 residues: CAISLGQGGNTEAFF. The CDR3 DNA reads TGTGCCATCAGTCTAGGACAGGGAGGCAACACTGAAGCTTTCTTT. The gene calls are TRBV10-3 and TRBJ1-1; TRBD1 agrees at 8 bases. Per the germline V gene, CDR1 is ENHRY and CDR2 is SYGVKD. This CDR3 contains 15 residues. V lost 5 bases to trimming and J lost 2 bases; unmatched junction nucleotides: 7.

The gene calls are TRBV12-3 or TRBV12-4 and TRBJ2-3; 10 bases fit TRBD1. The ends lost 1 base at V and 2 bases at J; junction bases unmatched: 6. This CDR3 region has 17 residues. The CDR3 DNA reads TGTGCCAGCAGTTTAGGCGGGACAGGGGTGTTCACAGATACGCAGTATTTT. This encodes CASSLGGTGVFTDTQYF.

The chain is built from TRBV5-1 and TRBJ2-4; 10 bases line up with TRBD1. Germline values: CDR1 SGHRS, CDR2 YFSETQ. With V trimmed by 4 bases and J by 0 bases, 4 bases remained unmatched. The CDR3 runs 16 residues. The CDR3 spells CASSLGQGRAKNIQYF. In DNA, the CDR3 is TGCGCCAGCAGCCTGGGACAGGGGCGAGCCAAAAACATTCAGTACTTC.

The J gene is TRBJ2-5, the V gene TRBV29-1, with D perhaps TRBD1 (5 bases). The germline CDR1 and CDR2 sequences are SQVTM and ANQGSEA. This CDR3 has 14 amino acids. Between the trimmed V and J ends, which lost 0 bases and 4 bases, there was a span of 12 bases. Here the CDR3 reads CSVEDQQGVETQYF. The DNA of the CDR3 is TGCAGCGTTGAAGATCAGCAGGGCGTAGAGACCCAGTACTTC.

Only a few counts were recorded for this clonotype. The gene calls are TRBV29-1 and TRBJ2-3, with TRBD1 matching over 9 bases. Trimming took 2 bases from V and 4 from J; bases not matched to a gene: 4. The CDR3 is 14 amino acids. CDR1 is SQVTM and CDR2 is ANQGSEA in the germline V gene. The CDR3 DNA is TGCAGCGTTGAACGGACAGGGGCGGCAGATACGCAGTATTTT. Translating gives CSVERTGAADTQYF.

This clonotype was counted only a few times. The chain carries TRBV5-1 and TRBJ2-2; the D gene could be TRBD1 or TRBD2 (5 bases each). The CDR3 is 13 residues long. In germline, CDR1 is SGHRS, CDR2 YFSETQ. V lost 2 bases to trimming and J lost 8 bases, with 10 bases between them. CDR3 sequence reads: CASSFEGIGELFF. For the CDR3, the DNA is TGCGCCAGCAGCTTCGAGGGGATAGGGGAGCTGTTTTTT.

The CDR3 region is CASSQILRDTQYF. The CDR3 DNA reads as TGTGCCAGCAGCCAAATACTAAGGGATACGCAGTATTTT. V usage is TRBV14 and J usage is TRBJ2-3, with D unclear. Trimming took 2 bases from V and 6 from J, leaving 9 bases between them. CDR1 is SGHDN and CDR2 is FVKESK in the germline V gene. The CDR3 contains 13 residues.

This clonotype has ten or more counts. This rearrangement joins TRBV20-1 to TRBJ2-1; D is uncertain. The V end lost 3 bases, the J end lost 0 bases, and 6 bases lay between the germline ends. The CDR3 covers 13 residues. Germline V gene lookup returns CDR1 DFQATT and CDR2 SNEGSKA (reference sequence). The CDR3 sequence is CSASRSSYNEQFF. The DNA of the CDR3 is TGCAGTGCTAGTCGCTCCTCCTACAATGAGCAGTTCTTC.

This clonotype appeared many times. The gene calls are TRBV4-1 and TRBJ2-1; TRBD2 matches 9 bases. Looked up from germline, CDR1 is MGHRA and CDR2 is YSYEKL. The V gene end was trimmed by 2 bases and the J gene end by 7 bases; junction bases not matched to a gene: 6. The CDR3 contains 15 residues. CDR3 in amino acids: CASSQLAGLGNEQFF. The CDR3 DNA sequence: TGCGCCAGCAGCCAACTAGCGGGATTGGGGAATGAGCAGTTCTTC.

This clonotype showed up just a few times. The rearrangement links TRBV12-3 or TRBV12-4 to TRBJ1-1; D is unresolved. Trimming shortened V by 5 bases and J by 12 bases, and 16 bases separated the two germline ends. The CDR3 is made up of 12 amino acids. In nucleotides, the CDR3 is TGTGCCAGCAGTCCCGACTCACCGGGGTCTTTCTTT. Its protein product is CASSPDSPGSFF.

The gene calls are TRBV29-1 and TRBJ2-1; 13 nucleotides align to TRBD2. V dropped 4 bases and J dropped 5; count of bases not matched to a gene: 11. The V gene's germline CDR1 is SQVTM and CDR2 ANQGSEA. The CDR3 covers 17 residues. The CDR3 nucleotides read TGCAGCGTTGTCCTATGGACTAGCGGGAGCATAAACAATGAGCAGTTCTTC. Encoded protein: CSVVLWTSGSINNEQFF.